This TCR beta chain was recorded in a study of T-cell reconstitution after alpha-beta-depleted transplantation in children. This clonotype was picked up a small number of times. It was with unique molecular identifiers that the TCRbeta library was prepared. TCRdb independently ran MiXCR on the PCR reads; one entry per CDR3 protein. Here the sample spans about 540,000 distinct CDR3 sequences, 15% to 20% being singletons. CDR1 is SGHRS, CDR2 YFSETQ, per germline. CDR3 size: 15 residues. Trimming stripped 4 bases from V and 3 bases from J, with 16 bases between. The source is a human donor who donated a stem cell graft to a child with acute lymphoblastic leukemia. Sequences were derived from PBMCs from the stem cell graft donor, sampled from the stem cell graft. The V and J genes are TRBV5-1 and TRBJ1-2; D unresolved. As DNA, the CDR3 is TGCGCCAGCAGCAAGGATGGGGATATGGACTATGGCTACACCTTC. It is translated as CASSKDGDMDYGYTF.